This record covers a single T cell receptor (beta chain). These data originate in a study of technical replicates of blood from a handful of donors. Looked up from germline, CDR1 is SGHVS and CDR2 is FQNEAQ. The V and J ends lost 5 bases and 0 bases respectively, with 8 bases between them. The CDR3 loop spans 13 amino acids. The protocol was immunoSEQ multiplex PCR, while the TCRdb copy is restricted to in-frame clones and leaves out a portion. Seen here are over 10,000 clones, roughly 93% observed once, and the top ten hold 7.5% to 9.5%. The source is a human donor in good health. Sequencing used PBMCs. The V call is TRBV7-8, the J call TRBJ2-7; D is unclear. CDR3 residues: CASSNRGSYEQYF. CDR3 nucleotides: TGTGCCAGCAGCAATAGAGGCTCCTACGAGCAGTACTTC.